What follows are 21 T cell receptor beta chains derived from one specimen sequenced in a study of CD8+ T cells in alopecia areata. RNA was extracted and reverse transcribed into cDNA as the sequencing template. Profiled with immunoSEQ multiplex PCR; TCRdb holds only in-frame clones, not every one. The sample shows some 240,000 clones, roughly 57% of them seen only once. The sequences come from CD4+ T cells sorted from blood, collected at week 0. The origin of the receptors is a human donor with alopecia areata.

V gene TRBV9 combines with J gene TRBJ2-3, with 12 bases matching TRBD1. Unmatched junction bases numbered 5, after V lost 5 bases and J lost 1 base. CDR3 length: 16 residues. CDR1 is SGDLS, CDR2 YYNGEE, per germline. The CDR3 here is CASREGQGAGTDTQYF. CDR3 in DNA: TGTGCCAGCAGGGAGGGACAGGGGGCAGGCACAGATACGCAGTATTTT.

Only a few counts were recorded for this clone. This sequence joins TRBV29-1 and TRBJ2-2, with a tentative D call TRBD2 (6 bases). With 7 bases removed from V and 0 bases from J, the gap between germline ends came to 15 bases. Per the germline V gene, CDR1 is SQVTM and CDR2 is ANQGSEA. The CDR3 is 15 residues long. The CDR3 spells CSAKRRDSNTGELFF. For the CDR3, the DNA is TGCAGCGCCAAACGCCGGGACTCGAACACCGGGGAGCTGTTTTTT.

The rearrangement uses TRBV5-1 and TRBJ2-5, with D hard to call. The CDR3 has 12 residues. V lost 3 bases and J lost 5, with 8 bases in between. Germline V CDR1 and CDR2: SGHRS, YFSETQ. CDR3 amino acids: CASSSPAETQYF. The CDR3 bases are TGCGCCAGCAGCTCACCTGCCGAGACCCAGTACTTC.

The chain joins TRBV5-4 to TRBJ1-6, with D possibly TRBD1 on 6 matching bases. V was trimmed by 4 bases and J by 9 bases, leaving 11 bases between them. The CDR3 is made up of 13 amino acids. Germline V gives CDR1 SGHNT, CDR2 YYREEE (reference sequence). The CDR3 spells CASSIDRTSPLHF. The DNA of the CDR3 is TGTGCCAGCAGCATAGACAGGACTTCACCCCTCCACTTT.

The table lists this clone with a few counts. The chain employs TRBV2 and TRBJ2-7; D is possibly TRBD1 or TRBD2 (5 bases each). CDR1 is SNHLY, CDR2 FYNNEI, per germline. Trimming stripped 6 bases from V and 3 bases from J, with 6 bases between. This CDR3 is 11 amino acids long. As DNA, the CDR3 is TGTGCCAGCAGGGGGGACTACGAGCAGTACTTC. It codes for CASRGDYEQYF.

The rearrangement links TRBV6-4 to TRBJ1-2; no reliable D call. Trimming took off 2 bases at V and 4 bases at J, with 8 bases between the two ends. The germline V gene has CDR1 MRHNA and CDR2 SNTAGT. This CDR3 contains 13 residues. The CDR3 DNA follows: TGTGCCAGCAGTGACCAAAACAGCTATGGCTACACCTTC. Protein: CASSDQNSYGYTF.

The chain links TRBV5-1 to TRBJ1-1; D might be TRBD1 (6 bases). Germline V lookup: CDR1 SGHRS, CDR2 YFSETQ. This CDR3 contains 18 residues. Trimming pared 3 bases from V and 7 bases from J, leaving 28 bases between. The CDR3 nucleotides are TGCGCCAGCAGCTGGGAGGGGACTCGCTGGGGGCCGGAAAATGAAGCTTTCTTT. Protein product: CASSWEGTRWGPENEAFF.

This clone came up a few times. In DNA, the CDR3 is TGTGCCAGCAGTTACGGCGGACAGCGCAACTATGGCTACACCTTC. Translating it yields CASSYGGQRNYGYTF. This chain connects TRBV6-6 to TRBJ1-2; tentatively, D is TRBD1 (6 bases). V lost 2 bases and J 2 bases, leaving 12 bases between the germline ends. The CDR3 has 15 residues. Germline values: CDR1 MNHNY, CDR2 SVGAGI (reference sequence).

This clone was found a few times. The chain is built from TRBV19 and TRBJ2-2, with D possibly TRBD1 on 6 matching bases. Germline lookup yields CDR1 LNHDA and CDR2 SQIVND (reference sequence). This CDR3 has 14 residues. V was shortened by 5 bases and J by 0 bases, with 7 bases between the two germline ends. DNA for the CDR3: TGTGCCAGTAGTCGACAGGCGAACACCGGGGAGCTGTTTTTT. As protein: CASSRQANTGELFF.

This clone was counted only a few times. The chain employs TRBV5-1 and TRBJ1-6; no clear D. The CDR3 covers 14 residues. Germline V gene sequence: CDR1 SGHRS, CDR2 YFSETQ. V was trimmed by 1 base and J by 8 bases, leaving 10 bases between them. DNA of the CDR3: TGCGCCAGCAGCTTGAGTTTGGAAGATTCACCCCTCCACTTT. Its protein product is CASSLSLEDSPLHF. Full variable domain (outside the CDR3, taken from reference TRBV5-1 and TRBJ1-6): KAGVTQTPRYLIKTRGQQVTLSCSPISGHRSVSWYQQTPGQGLQFLFEYFSETQRNKGNFPGRFSGRQFSNSRSEMNVSTLELGDSALYLCASSLSLEDSPLHFGNGTRLTVT.

The V call is TRBV27, the J call TRBJ2-3; perhaps TRBD1 as D (5 bases). There are 16 residues in the CDR3. Trimming pared 8 bases from V and 1 base from J, leaving 19 bases between. The germline V gene has CDR1 MNHEY and CDR2 SMNVEV (reference sequence). The DNA of the CDR3 is TGTGCCAGCGGACGCCTCGGTGGGGCAGGCACAGATACGCAGTATTTT. Its translation: CASGRLGGAGTDTQYF.

In DNA form, the CDR3 reads TGCAGCGTTGGAGGGGGGTCAAATTACAATGAGCAGTTCTTC. The encoded protein is CSVGGGSNYNEQFF. The chain carries TRBV29-1 and TRBJ2-1; D may match TRBD1 or TRBD2 (6 bases each). The CDR3 length is 14 residues. The V gene lost 4 bases and the J gene lost 4 bases, with 14 bases spanning the gap. CDR1 SQVTM and CDR2 ANQGSEA come from the germline V gene.

This clone was counted only a few times. The chain uses TRBV7-8 and TRBJ1-1; D gene unclear. Trimming removed 1 base at V and 6 bases at J, with 21 bases between. The CDR3 extends over 17 amino acids. Germline CDR1 SGHVS, CDR2 FQNEAQ. DNA for the CDR3: TGTGCCAGCAGCTTAGATGGGGTCGATCTTTTTTCATCTGAAGCTTTCTTT. It encodes CASSLDGVDLFSSEAFF. The full variable domain, rest sourced from reference TRBV7-8 and TRBJ1-1, is GAGVSQSPRYKVAKRGQDVALRCDPISGHVSLFWYQQALGQGPEFLTYFQNEAQLDKSGLPSDRFFAERPEGSVSTLKIQRTQQEDSAVYLCASSLDGVDLFSSEAFFGQGTRLTVV.

V and J are TRBV27 and TRBJ2-7; D call uncertain. Germline CDR1 is MNHEY and CDR2 is SMNVEV (reference sequence). The CDR3 spans 12 residues. The ends were cut back, 3 bases at V and 3 bases at J, with 6 bases in the middle. In DNA, the CDR3 is TGTGCCAGCAGTTTGGTAGGCTACGAGCAGTACTTC. Residues: CASSLVGYEQYF.

This chain connects TRBV29-1 to TRBJ1-1, with no clear D. V dropped 5 bases and J dropped 0 bases, with 4 bases sitting between them. The germline V gene has CDR1 SQVTM and CDR2 ANQGSEA. The CDR3 is 11 residues long. This CDR3 reads CSVRVNTEAFF. CDR3 bases: TGCAGCGTTAGGGTGAACACTGAAGCTTTCTTT.

The V call is TRBV20-1, the J call TRBJ1-2; TRBD1 might be the D (6 bases). The CDR3 loop spans 10 amino acids. Looked up from germline, CDR1 is DFQATT and CDR2 is SNEGSKA (reference sequence). CDR3 sequence (DNA): TGCCTTGCAGGGGACTATGGCTACACCTTC. It codes for CLAGDYGYTF.

The CDR3 loop reads CASSLGVDSSGANVLTF. For the CDR3, the DNA is TGTGCCAGCAGCTTGGGGGTCGACAGCTCTGGGGCCAACGTCCTGACTTTC. The chain employs TRBV5-4 and TRBJ2-6; TRBD1 might be the D (5 bases). The germline CDR1 and CDR2 sequences are SGHNT and YYREEE (reference sequence). This CDR3 has 17 residues. V dropped 0 bases and J dropped 0 bases, with 10 bases sitting between them.

V and J are TRBV11-2 and TRBJ2-1; 9 positions agree with TRBD2. The CDR3 is made up of 15 amino acids. V was pared by 5 bases and J by 10 bases, with 12 bases of the junction left unmatched. Germline V gene sequence: CDR1 SGHAT, CDR2 FQNNGV. The CDR3 region is CASSRLGGGAWEQFF. CDR3 sequence (DNA): TGTGCCAGCAGCCGTCTTGGCGGGGGGGCGTGGGAGCAGTTCTTC. The variable domain in full, with the rest retrieved from reference TRBV11-2 and TRBJ2-1, is EAGVAQSPRYKIIEKRQSVAFWCNPISGHATLYWYQQILGQGPKLLIQFQNNGVVDDSQLPKDRFSAERLKGVDSTLKIQPAKLEDSAVYLCASSRLGGGAWEQFFGPGTRLTVL.

This clone was detected a few times. The rearrangement uses TRBV29-1 and TRBJ2-5; D is perhaps TRBD1 or TRBD2 (6 bases each). TRBJ2-7 explains the end of the DNA better; the J call may be wrong. Germline-derived CDR1 and CDR2 are SQVTM and ANQGSEA. The CDR3 runs 15 residues. Written as DNA, the CDR3 is TGCAGCGTTGAAGTAAGGGCCCAAGGGGGGTACGAGCAGTACTTC. This translates into CSVEVRAQGGYEQYF.

The genes are TRBV30 and TRBJ1-2, with a possible D match to TRBD1 (6 bases). CDR1 and CDR2 (germline): GTSNPN, SVGIG (reference sequence). V was pared by 3 bases and J by 5 bases, with 10 bases between. The CDR3 covers 12 residues. In nucleotides, the CDR3 is TGTGCCTGGAGGATAGGGGGATATGGCTACACCTTC. Translation: CAWRIGGYGYTF.

The sample holds a few counts of this clone. This rearrangement joins TRBV4-3 to TRBJ2-3; D is possibly TRBD2 (6 bases). The CDR3 has 13 residues. Germline assignment: CDR1 LGHNA and CDR2 YSLEER. V lost 3 bases and J lost 10, with 14 bases in between. The CDR3 DNA follows: TGCGCCAGCAGCCAGAGGGACTCCAGTCCGCAGTATTTT. It is translated as CASSQRDSSPQYF.